These T cell receptor beta chains were read from a single sample in a study of blood T cell repertoires in COVID-19. The data were produced by immunoSEQ multiplex PCR, yet TCRdb's version contains in-frame clones alone and is incomplete. The sample lists about 210,000 clones; roughly 85% were seen once. The sequencing input was peripheral blood. These receptors were collected from a woman aged 70-85 years with COVID-19, enrolled during active disease. Both conserved end residues are part of each CDR3. The D gene is left open where the match is weak. Clone size is stated in some rows and not others, as once, few, many or a class when expanded.

d_call: .; cdr3_length: 16; v_call: TRBV12-5; j_call: TRBJ1-5; clone_size: .; cdr3_nt: TGTGCTAGTGGTTTGGTAGCGGGGGGGTACCGGCAGCCCCAGCATTTT; cdr3_aa: CASGLVAGGYRQPQHF
d_call: .; cdr3_length: 13; v_call: TRBV19; j_call: TRBJ1-1; clone_size: .; cdr3_nt: TGTGCCATCTCACGGTTACTGAACACTGAAGCTTTCTTT; cdr3_aa: CAISRLLNTEAFF
d_call: TRBD2; cdr3_length: 14; v_call: TRBV3-1/TRBV3-2; j_call: TRBJ2-7; clone_size: .; cdr3_nt: TGTGCCAGCAGCCACTCCTCTAGCGGTAGAGAGCAGTACTTC; cdr3_aa: CASSHSSSGREQYF
d_call: TRBD2; cdr3_length: 15; v_call: TRBV5-1; j_call: TRBJ2-7; clone_size: .; cdr3_nt: TGCGCCAGCAGCTTGGTAGCGGGAGGGATGAGCGAGCAGTACTTC; cdr3_aa: CASSLVAGGMSEQYF
d_call: TRBD1; cdr3_length: 16; v_call: TRBV4-3; j_call: TRBJ1-1; clone_size: .; cdr3_nt: TGCGCCAGCAGCCAAGGTCAGGGGGCGGTGGGCACTGAAGCTTTCTTT; cdr3_aa: CASSQGQGAVGTEAFF
d_call: .; cdr3_length: 13; v_call: TRBV10-3; j_call: TRBJ1-5; clone_size: .; cdr3_nt: TGTGCCATCGGGCAGCTCCCCAATCAGCCCCAGCATTTT; cdr3_aa: CAIGQLPNQPQHF
d_call: .; cdr3_length: 15; v_call: TRBV10-3; j_call: TRBJ2-1; clone_size: .; cdr3_nt: TGTGCCATCAGGGGGATGGAGGGCCGAGGCAATGAGCAGTTCTTC; cdr3_aa: CAIRGMEGRGNEQFF
d_call: .; cdr3_length: 14; v_call: TRBV25-1; j_call: TRBJ2-3; clone_size: .; cdr3_nt: TGTGCCAGCAGTGAACCTGTAGCCGTGGATACGCAGTATTTT; cdr3_aa: CASSEPVAVDTQYF
d_call: .; cdr3_length: 13; v_call: TRBV6-4; j_call: TRBJ2-7; clone_size: .; cdr3_nt: TGTGCCAGCAGTGCCTCCGGGGGCTACGAGCAGTACTTC; cdr3_aa: CASSASGGYEQYF
d_call: .; cdr3_length: 15; v_call: TRBV7-2; j_call: TRBJ2-1; clone_size: .; cdr3_nt: TGTGCCAGCAGCTTAGTTGGGAGTGGGTTCAATGAGCAGTTCTTC; cdr3_aa: CASSLVGSGFNEQFF
d_call: TRBD2; cdr3_length: 16; v_call: TRBV7-2; j_call: TRBJ2-7; clone_size: .; cdr3_nt: TGTGCCAGCAGCGTCCGCTGGGCGGGAGGGCCTCACGAGCAGTACTTC; cdr3_aa: CASSVRWAGGPHEQYF
d_call: .; cdr3_length: 13; v_call: TRBV7-8; j_call: TRBJ1-1; clone_size: .; cdr3_nt: TGTGCCAGCAGCTTCATGCGTGACACTGAAGCTTTCTTT; cdr3_aa: CASSFMRDTEAFF
d_call: .; cdr3_length: 14; v_call: TRBV6-5; j_call: TRBJ2-7; clone_size: .; cdr3_nt: TGTGCCAGCAGTTACGGAAGGAGTTCCTACGAGCAGTACTTC; cdr3_aa: CASSYGRSSYEQYF
d_call: .; cdr3_length: 17; v_call: TRBV24-1; j_call: TRBJ2-3; clone_size: .; cdr3_nt: TGTGCCACCAGTGACCCCCTCTTTGGGGGGAGCGTAGATACGCAGTATTTT; cdr3_aa: CATSDPLFGGSVDTQYF
d_call: .; cdr3_length: 14; v_call: TRBV9; j_call: TRBJ2-6; clone_size: .; cdr3_nt: TGTGCCAGCAGCTCACACTCTGGGGCCAACGTCCTGACTTTC; cdr3_aa: CASSSHSGANVLTF
d_call: .; cdr3_length: 14; v_call: TRBV2; j_call: TRBJ2-2; clone_size: .; cdr3_nt: TGTGCCAGCGGACAATGGGCGAACACCGGGGAGCTGTTTTTT; cdr3_aa: CASGQWANTGELFF
d_call: .; cdr3_length: 12; v_call: TRBV2; j_call: TRBJ2-7; clone_size: .; cdr3_nt: TGTGCCAGCAGTGACAGTACCTACGAGCAGTACTTC; cdr3_aa: CASSDSTYEQYF
d_call: .; cdr3_length: 13; v_call: TRBV5-1; j_call: TRBJ2-7; clone_size: few; cdr3_nt: TGCGCCAGCAGCCCCGGCGGGTCCTACGAGCAGTACTTC; cdr3_aa: CASSPGGSYEQYF
d_call: TRBD1; cdr3_length: 16; v_call: TRBV4-3; j_call: TRBJ1-3; clone_size: .; cdr3_nt: TGCGCCAGCAGTCCCTCATCGCAGGGGGCCGGAAACACCATATATTTT; cdr3_aa: CASSPSSQGAGNTIYF
d_call: TRBD2; cdr3_length: 16; v_call: TRBV6-6; j_call: TRBJ2-7; clone_size: .; cdr3_nt: TGTGCCAGCAGTATCACTGGACTAGCGGGGACCTACGAGCAGTACTTC; cdr3_aa: CASSITGLAGTYEQYF
d_call: TRBD1; cdr3_length: 14; v_call: TRBV9; j_call: TRBJ1-1; clone_size: .; cdr3_nt: TGTGCCAGCAGCCCAAACAGGGGGCGGACTGAAGCTTTCTTT; cdr3_aa: CASSPNRGRTEAFF
d_call: TRBD2; cdr3_length: 18; v_call: TRBV14; j_call: TRBJ2-7; clone_size: .; cdr3_nt: TGTGCCAGCAGCCGAATCCATACTAGTTGGGGAGGGTCAACCGAGCAGTACTTC; cdr3_aa: CASSRIHTSWGGSTEQYF
d_call: .; cdr3_length: 17; v_call: TRBV6-2/TRBV6-3; j_call: TRBJ1-5; clone_size: .; cdr3_nt: TGTGCCAGCAGTTACCCGAGTCTGACCCAATCGAGGCAGCCCCAGCATTTT; cdr3_aa: CASSYPSLTQSRQPQHF
d_call: .; cdr3_length: 18; v_call: TRBV19; j_call: TRBJ1-2; clone_size: .; cdr3_nt: TGTGCCAGTAGTATAGATCTTTACCGATTCCCCGTCGGCTATGGCTACACCTTC; cdr3_aa: CASSIDLYRFPVGYGYTF
d_call: .; cdr3_length: 15; v_call: TRBV4-3; j_call: TRBJ1-1; clone_size: .; cdr3_nt: TGCGCCAGCAGCCAAGTATTCAGGGGTCGCACTGAAGCTTTCTTT; cdr3_aa: CASSQVFRGRTEAFF
d_call: TRBD1; cdr3_length: 15; v_call: TRBV2; j_call: TRBJ1-6; clone_size: .; cdr3_nt: TGTGCCAGCAAAACGGGAACAGGGGGTCATTCACCCCTCCACTTT; cdr3_aa: CASKTGTGGHSPLHF
d_call: .; cdr3_length: 17; v_call: TRBV7-8; j_call: TRBJ1-2; clone_size: many; cdr3_nt: TGTGCCAGCAGCTTATATATCCCCGGGGGGACACCTTATGGCTACACCTTC; cdr3_aa: CASSLYIPGGTPYGYTF
d_call: .; cdr3_length: 14; v_call: TRBV6-2/TRBV6-3; j_call: TRBJ1-2; clone_size: .; cdr3_nt: TGTGCCAGCAGTTACTCGTCAGGGGCGGGTGGCTACACCTTC; cdr3_aa: CASSYSSGAGGYTF
d_call: .; cdr3_length: 13; v_call: TRBV5-1; j_call: TRBJ1-4; clone_size: .; cdr3_nt: TGCGCCAGCAGCTTGGCCGGTAATGAAAAACTGTTTTTT; cdr3_aa: CASSLAGNEKLFF
d_call: .; cdr3_length: 15; v_call: TRBV3-1/TRBV3-2; j_call: TRBJ1-1; clone_size: .; cdr3_nt: TGTGCCAGCAGCCAAGGAGGGGGTCCATACCACAAAGCTTTCTTT; cdr3_aa: CASSQGGGPYHKAFF
d_call: .; cdr3_length: 15; v_call: TRBV4-2; j_call: TRBJ1-1; clone_size: once; cdr3_nt: TGTGCCAGCAGCCGGTCGAGCACCTCGGTCACTGAAGCTTTCTTT; cdr3_aa: CASSRSSTSVTEAFF
d_call: .; cdr3_length: 13; v_call: TRBV6-4; j_call: TRBJ2-1; clone_size: .; cdr3_nt: TGTGCCAGCAGCCGCGACCAGGGAGGTGAGCAGTTCTTC; cdr3_aa: CASSRDQGGEQFF
d_call: TRBD2; cdr3_length: 16; v_call: TRBV7-9; j_call: TRBJ2-3; clone_size: .; cdr3_nt: TGTGCCAGCAGCTTACGGCTAGCGGGAGGGCAAGATACGCAGTATTTT; cdr3_aa: CASSLRLAGGQDTQYF
d_call: .; cdr3_length: 14; v_call: TRBV5-1; j_call: TRBJ1-6; clone_size: .; cdr3_nt: TGCGCCAGCAGCTTGGGGACTGCGAATTCACCCCTCCACTTT; cdr3_aa: CASSLGTANSPLHF
d_call: TRBD1; cdr3_length: 15; v_call: TRBV7-8; j_call: TRBJ1-5; clone_size: .; cdr3_nt: TGTGCCAGCAGCTGGCGGGACAGGGCCAATCAGCCCCAGCATTTT; cdr3_aa: CASSWRDRANQPQHF
d_call: TRBD2; cdr3_length: 13; v_call: TRBV29-1; j_call: TRBJ2-5; clone_size: once; cdr3_nt: TGCAGCGTCATACTAGCGGGAGAAGAGACCCAGTACTTC; cdr3_aa: CSVILAGEETQYF
d_call: TRBD1; cdr3_length: 16; v_call: TRBV2; j_call: TRBJ2-5; clone_size: .; cdr3_nt: TGTGCCAGCAGTCTTCTCGGGACAGGGGGCGTGGAGACCCAGTACTTC; cdr3_aa: CASSLLGTGGVETQYF
d_call: .; cdr3_length: 17; v_call: TRBV3-1/TRBV3-2; j_call: TRBJ1-6; clone_size: .; cdr3_nt: TGTGCCAGCAGCCCGAGCCTGCCGAGCTCCTATAATTCACCCCTCCACTTT; cdr3_aa: CASSPSLPSSYNSPLHF
d_call: .; cdr3_length: 14; v_call: TRBV2; j_call: TRBJ2-7; clone_size: .; cdr3_nt: TGTGCCAGCAAGAAAGACAGGAGCTCCTACGAGCAGTACTTC; cdr3_aa: CASKKDRSSYEQYF
d_call: .; cdr3_length: 15; v_call: TRBV13; j_call: TRBJ1-2; clone_size: .; cdr3_nt: TGTGCCAGCAGCTTAGGGACAGCTACTAACTATGGCTACACCTTC; cdr3_aa: CASSLGTATNYGYTF
d_call: TRBD1; cdr3_length: 15; v_call: TRBV2; j_call: TRBJ1-2; clone_size: .; cdr3_nt: TGTGCCAGCAGGTCGGACAGGGTAGCTAACTATGGCTACACCTTC; cdr3_aa: CASRSDRVANYGYTF
d_call: .; cdr3_length: 14; v_call: TRBV4-3; j_call: TRBJ1-3; clone_size: .; cdr3_nt: TGCGCCAGCAGCCAGGCAGGGGCTGGAAACACCATATATTTT; cdr3_aa: CASSQAGAGNTIYF
d_call: .; cdr3_length: 14; v_call: TRBV10-3; j_call: TRBJ1-3; clone_size: .; cdr3_nt: TGTGCCATAAAACAGGATATCTCTGGAAACACCATATATTTT; cdr3_aa: CAIKQDISGNTIYF
d_call: .; cdr3_length: 15; v_call: TRBV11-3; j_call: TRBJ2-3; clone_size: .; cdr3_nt: TGTGCCAGCAGCTTAGACCCTAGAGGCGCAGATACGCAGTATTTT; cdr3_aa: CASSLDPRGADTQYF
d_call: .; cdr3_length: 16; v_call: TRBV3-1/TRBV3-2; j_call: TRBJ2-3; clone_size: .; cdr3_nt: TGTGCCAGCAGCCAAGAAAGCTGCTACCGCACAGATACGCAGTATTTT; cdr3_aa: CASSQESCYRTDTQYF
d_call: TRBD1; cdr3_length: 20; v_call: TRBV29-1; j_call: TRBJ2-3; clone_size: .; cdr3_nt: TGCAGCGTCCCCGTTTTATGGGATTATGGGACAGGAAAGTTTATCGATACGCAGTATTTT; cdr3_aa: CSVPVLWDYGTGKFIDTQYF
d_call: .; cdr3_length: 15; v_call: TRBV7-9; j_call: TRBJ1-2; clone_size: few; cdr3_nt: TGTGCCAGCACTCCCGGTGGCGGGGTAGATTATGGCTACACCTTC; cdr3_aa: CASTPGGGVDYGYTF